A single sample is the source of the 14 T cell receptor beta chains below, sequenced in a study of post-analysis software for immune sequencing data. Findings and limits, study-wide: Roughly five TRBV segments were more frequent in patients than controls; TRBV5-6, TRBV5-1 and TRBV20-1 belonged to this group.

Their cognate antigens are unknown. Prepared TCR beta cDNA libraries contained unique molecular identifiers. TCRdb reprocessed the PCR reads via MiXCR and lists one record per CDR3 protein. The sample records about 540,000 distinct CDR3 sequences, less than 40% being singletons. The sequencing sample was made of blood. These receptors all stem from a girl aged 2 to 17 with multiple sclerosis.

CDR3 in amino acids: CASSTGQASYEQYF. The CDR3 coding sequence is TGTGCCAGCTCGACAGGACAGGCCTCCTACGAGCAGTACTTC. The chain couples TRBV18 to TRBJ2-7; 7 bases fit TRBD1. Germline lookup yields CDR1 KGHSH and CDR2 LQKENI. The CDR3 covers 14 residues. The ends lost 6 bases at V and 0 bases at J; junction bases unmatched: 5.

The chain is built from TRBV6-6 and TRBJ1-1, with 7 bases lining up with TRBD1. The CDR3 is made up of 15 amino acids. Germline V gene sequence: CDR1 MNHNY, CDR2 SVGAGI (reference sequence). The V and J ends lost 2 bases and 4 bases, in that order; junction bases with no gene match: 7. CDR3 protein: CASSYRQGEGTEAFF. The CDR3 nucleotides are TGTGCCAGCAGTTACCGTCAGGGGGAGGGCACTGAAGCTTTCTTT.

The chain couples TRBV5-1 to TRBJ2-5, with D unresolved. Trimming shortened V by 4 bases and J by 5 bases, and 15 bases separated the two germline ends. From germline, CDR1 is SGHRS and CDR2 YFSETQ. The CDR3 is 14 residues long. CDR3 amino acids: CASSALSAYETQYF. As DNA, the CDR3 is TGCGCCAGCAGCGCCTTAAGCGCCTACGAGACCCAGTACTTC.

This clonotype was detected a few times. The V gene is TRBV21-1, the J gene TRBJ2-7. TRBV21-1 is reported as a pseudogene. There are 10 residues in the CDR3. The CDR3 nucleotides are TGTGCCAGCAGTAGAAACGAGCAGTACTTC. The encoded protein is CASSRNEQYF.

The chain couples TRBV5-1 to TRBJ2-2; D is unclear. The CDR3 is 14 amino acids. The germline gives CDR1 SGHRS, CDR2 YFSETQ. V lost 0 bases to trimming and J lost 4 bases, with 7 bases between them. CDR3 protein: CASSLGKGTGELFF. The CDR3 DNA follows: TGCGCCAGCAGCTTGGGCAAGGGCACCGGGGAGCTGTTTTTT.

This clonotype has only one observation. The chain joins TRBV20-1 to TRBJ1-1; D may be TRBD1 (6 bases). The V and J ends lost 3 bases and 3 bases respectively, with 17 bases between them. This CDR3 contains 15 residues. Germline assignment: CDR1 DFQATT and CDR2 SNEGSKA (reference sequence). In DNA form, the CDR3 reads TGCAGTGCTAGCCCCAAGGGGGGGCGGTACACTGAAGCTTTCTTT. Protein: CSASPKGGRYTEAFF.

This chain links TRBV11-2 with TRBJ1-1; unclear D gene. The ends were cut back, 5 bases at V and 4 bases at J, with 14 bases in the middle. In germline, CDR1 is SGHAT, CDR2 FQNNGV. CDR3 length: 14 amino acids. CDR3 sequence (DNA): TGTGCCAGCAGCAATCCTCAAGTGGGCACTGAAGCTTTCTTT. Its protein is CASSNPQVGTEAFF.

This sequence joins TRBV10-3 and TRBJ2-5; no clear D. V shed 6 bases and J shed 2 bases, with 13 bases lying between them. The CDR3 totals 14 residues. In germline, CDR1 is ENHRY, CDR2 SYGVKD. For the CDR3, the DNA is TGTGCCATCAGGACCTCGGAAGGGCAAGAGACCCAGTACTTC. This sequence encodes CAIRTSEGQETQYF.

CDR3 in DNA: TGCAGTGCTAGAGGGACAGGGGGGGGCTACACCTTC. This codes for CSARGTGGGYTF. The chain has TRBV20-1 and TRBJ1-2, with TRBD1 matching over 10 bases. The CDR3 is made up of 12 amino acids. J gave up 8 bases and V 1 base, and 1 base lay outside the gene matches. From germline, CDR1 is DFQATT and CDR2 SNEGSKA (reference sequence).

This clonotype has only a few counts. This rearrangement joins TRBV12-3 or TRBV12-4 to TRBJ2-6, with a possible D match to TRBD1 (6 bases). The CDR3 loop spans 16 amino acids. With 5 bases removed from V and 1 base from J, the gap between germline ends came to 12 bases. The CDR3 region is CASSRQAGSGANVLTF. The CDR3 DNA is TGTGCCAGCAGTCGACAGGCTGGATCTGGGGCCAACGTCCTGACTTTC.

The chain recombines TRBV7-8 with TRBJ1-2; 8 positions match TRBD1. CDR1 is SGHVS and CDR2 is FQNEAQ in the germline V gene. V shed 2 bases and J 4 bases; nucleotides not matched to a gene: 9. The CDR3 extends over 16 amino acids. The CDR3 reads CASSLRRTGKGYGYTF. In nucleotides, the CDR3 is TGTGCCAGCAGCTTAAGGCGGACAGGGAAGGGCTATGGCTACACCTTC.

This chain connects TRBV20-1 to TRBJ1-5, with D uncertain. The ends were cut back, 3 bases at V and 0 bases at J, with 9 bases in the middle. The germline V gene has CDR1 DFQATT and CDR2 SNEGSKA (reference sequence). This CDR3 is 14 amino acids long. The CDR3 is CSASTEYSNQPQHF. The CDR3 DNA sequence: TGCAGTGCTAGTACGGAGTATAGCAATCAGCCCCAGCATTTT.

A few counts support this clonotype. CDR3 sequence (DNA): TGCAGTGCCGAACTCGGGACGGATGGATATGGCTACACCTTC. Amino acids: CSAELGTDGYGYTF. V usage is TRBV20-1 and J usage is TRBJ1-2, with D maybe TRBD1 (5 bases). Deletions cut 6 bases from V and 5 bases from J, with 19 bases between. From germline, CDR1 is DFQATT and CDR2 SNEGSKA (reference sequence). CDR3 length: 14 amino acids.

The table lists this clonotype with a few counts. This chain uses TRBV6-6 with TRBJ1-1; 9 bases agree with TRBD1. The CDR3 is 16 residues long. CDR1 and CDR2 from the germline V gene are MNHNY and SVGAGI (reference sequence). V gave up 2 bases and J gave up 1 base; unmatched junction bases: 5. The CDR3: CASSYRLTGGNTEAFF. DNA of the CDR3: TGTGCCAGCAGTTACCGCCTGACAGGGGGGAACACTGAAGCTTTCTTT.